A selection of T cell receptor beta chains follows, all from one sample in a study of vaccination and CD4 T cells after COVID-19. Antigens for these TCRs are unknown. In TCRdb, the PCR reads were re-called with MiXCR into one record per CDR3 protein. This sample has roughly 7,500 distinct CDR3 sequences, with approximately 41% found just once. The source material was CD4+ T cells from blood, cultured in vitro. These receptor sequences come from a human donor in good health. The CDR3 runs from the conserved cysteine through the conserved F or W. Each record gives: J gene, clone size, V gene, CDR3 length, D gene, CDR3 DNA, CDR3 protein. D genes are given only for firm matches. Rows give clone size only sometimes, using once, few, many, or a class for an expanded clone.

TRBJ2-3 . TRBV5-4 16 . TGTGCCAGCAGCCTTCCTTCCGGGTCTAGCACAGATACGCAGTATTTT CASSLPSGSSTDTQYF
TRBJ1-1 few TRBV20-1 13 . TGCAGTGCTAGGTTCGGCGGCCTAACTGAAGCTTTCTTT CSARFGGLTEAFF
TRBJ2-7 . TRBV4-2 15 . TGTGCCAGCAGCCGAGGACGGGGAGCCCCCTACGAGCAGTACTTC CASSRGRGAPYEQYF
TRBJ2-7 . TRBV6-2/TRBV6-3 13 . TGTGCCAGCAGTTATCCCGACGCCTACGAGCAGTACTTC CASSYPDAYEQYF
TRBJ1-4 . TRBV29-1 11 . TGCAGCGTTGAAGCGGGGGGGAAACTGTTTTTT CSVEAGGKLFF
TRBJ1-4 . TRBV7-2 13 . TGTGCCAGCAGCCCCTATTCGGGTGAAAAACTGTTTTTT CASSPYSGEKLFF
TRBJ2-3 few TRBV7-9 15 TRBD2 TGTGCCAGCAGCTTGCGGGAGCTCAGAGCAGATACGCAGTATTTT CASSLRELRADTQYF
TRBJ2-7 . TRBV20-1 14 TRBD2 TGCAGTGCTCTGACTAGCGGGAGGGCGGACGAGCAGTACTTC CSALTSGRADEQYF
TRBJ1-5 . TRBV27 12 . TGTGCCAGCAGTTTATCGCACGGCGTCCGGCATTTT CASSLSHGVRHF
TRBJ2-7 few TRBV20-1 15 . TGCAGTGCTAGGAAATCCGGGATCTTATCCTACGAGCAGTACTTC CSARKSGILSYEQYF
TRBJ1-1 . TRBV20-1 13 . TGCAGTGCTAGAGCGCAGGGTGGGACTGAAGCTTTCTTT CSARAQGGTEAFF
TRBJ1-1 . TRBV2 12 . TGTGCCAGCAGATTCGGGGAAGATGCTGCTTTCTTT CASRFGEDAAFF
TRBJ2-7 few TRBV7-2 17 TRBD2 TGTGCCAGCAGCTCACGGACTAGCGGGAGTGTTCAATACGAGCAGTACTTC CASSSRTSGSVQYEQYF
TRBJ2-5 . TRBV2 13 . TGTGCCAGCATGGGGGTAGCTCGGGAGACCCAGTACTTC CASMGVARETQYF
TRBJ2-3 . TRBV19 17 TRBD2 TGTGCCAGTAGTGACCTCTTTGCGGGAGGAGGCCCGGATACGCAGTATTTT CASSDLFAGGGPDTQYF
TRBJ1-2 few TRBV15 14 . TGTGCCACCAGCAGAGGAGGGGGGCTTGGTGGCTACACCTTC CATSRGGGLGGYTF
TRBJ1-6 few TRBV28 16 TRBD1 TGTGCCAGCAGCCGCAACGCCGGGACAGCTAATTCACCCCTCCACTTT CASSRNAGTANSPLHF
TRBJ2-1 . TRBV7-2 14 . TGTGCCAGCAGGGGTCGAAGCTCCTACAATGAGCAGTTCTTC CASRGRSSYNEQFF
TRBJ2-3 . TRBV27 14 . TGTGCCAGCAGTTTAGGGCGACGGGTCGATACGCAGTATTTT CASSLGRRVDTQYF
TRBJ2-7 . TRBV5-6 17 TRBD2 TGTGCCAGCAGCTTCTACCGCGGGACTAGCGGGAGTTACGAGCAGTACTTC CASSFYRGTSGSYEQYF
TRBJ2-7 few TRBV2 16 TRBD1 TGTGCCAGCAGGGGCGCTCCGGGACAGGTCAGCTACGAGCAGTACTTC CASRGAPGQVSYEQYF
TRBJ2-1 . TRBV11-1 15 TRBD2 TGTGCCAGCAGCATGGTCGCTAGCGGATACAATGAGCAGTTCTTC CASSMVASGYNEQFF
TRBJ2-7 few TRBV7-2 16 . TGTGCCAGCAGCTTACCCTCCGGCACAGCTACCTACGAGCAGTACTTC CASSLPSGTATYEQYF
TRBJ1-1 once TRBV20-1 17 TRBD1 TGCAATGGCCGGGACAGGGGGCGCGGATTAATTATCACTGAAGCTTTCTTT CNGRDRGRGLIITEAFF
TRBJ2-5 . TRBV20-1 14 . TGCAGTGCTACTGCCGGCGTCCGACAAGAGACCCAGTACTTC CSATAGVRQETQYF
TRBJ1-2 . TRBV5-4 13 . TGTGCCAGCAGCTTCGGACAGCTCTATGGCTACACCTTC CASSFGQLYGYTF
TRBJ2-7 . TRBV6-1 13 . TGTGCCAGCACCAACGTCGCTGCCTACGAGCAGTACTTC CASTNVAAYEQYF
TRBJ2-1 . TRBV20-1 13 . TGCAGTGCTAGAGCGGACTCCTACAATGAGCAGTTCTTC CSARADSYNEQFF
TRBJ2-1 . TRBV7-3 13 TRBD2 TGTGCCAGCAGCCCCGGGCTAGCGGGTGAGCAGTTCTTC CASSPGLAGEQFF
TRBJ1-1 few TRBV6-1 14 . TGTGCCAGTTTTTCGACGACTCTCTCCACTGAAGCTTTCTTT CASFSTTLSTEAFF
TRBJ1-2 . TRBV20-1 12 TRBD1 TGCAGTGCTAGCGGGACAGACTATGGCTACACCTTC CSASGTDYGYTF
TRBJ1-1 . TRBV5-1 13 . TGCGCCAGCAGGCCAGGGCCCAACACTGAAGCTTTCTTT CASRPGPNTEAFF
TRBJ2-2 . TRBV30 14 . TGTGCCTGGAGAAGGGTACAGCTCACCGGGGAGCTGTTTTTT CAWRRVQLTGELFF
TRBJ1-1 . TRBV6-5 14 . TGTGCCAGCAGTTACAGGGGCCTGAACACTGAAGCTTTCTTT CASSYRGLNTEAFF
TRBJ2-1 few TRBV6-2/TRBV6-3 11 TRBD1 TGTGCCAGCAGTAGGGGGCGTGAGCAGTTCTTC CASSRGREQFF
TRBJ2-7 . TRBV20-1 19 . TGCAGTGCTAGAGTAGTGGCGGAGGGGCAAATCCCCACTACTACTGGGCAGTACTTC CSARVVAEGQIPTTTGQYF
TRBJ2-7 . TRBV6-1 14 TRBD1 TGTGCCAGCAGTACCGGGACAGCCTCCTACGAGCAGTACTTC CASSTGTASYEQYF
TRBJ1-5 few TRBV12-3/TRBV12-4 13 . TGTGCCAGCAGTTTAGACAGGAGTCAGCCCCAGCATTTT CASSLDRSQPQHF
TRBJ2-1 . TRBV6-2/TRBV6-3 13 TRBD1 TGTGCCAGCAGGCAGGGGGCCTACAATGAGCAGTTCTTC CASRQGAYNEQFF
TRBJ2-1 . TRBV2 15 . TGTGCCAGCAGTGAACGGGGCCCTACCTACAATGAGCAGTTCTTC CASSERGPTYNEQFF
TRBJ2-3 . TRBV6-1 13 . TGTGCCAGCGAGCGAAATGATGGGAATACGCAGTATTTT CASERNDGNTQYF
TRBJ1-2 . TRBV19 13 . TGTGCCAGTATCCGGGGGCAGGGCTATGGCTACACCTTC CASIRGQGYGYTF
TRBJ1-5 . TRBV28 13 . TGTGCCAGCAGTACATGGGGCAATCAGCCCCAGCATTTT CASSTWGNQPQHF
TRBJ1-2 . TRBV28 11 . TGTGCCAGCAGTCTCAACTATGGCTACACCTTC CASSLNYGYTF
TRBJ2-5 . TRBV7-8 18 . TGTGCCAGTCTAGTAACCCCCCCTTATGACGGCGGAGTGGAGACCCAGTACTTC CASLVTPPYDGGVETQYF
TRBJ2-5 few TRBV12-3/TRBV12-4 14 . TGTGCCAGCAGAAGACTACAGGGTCGGGAGACCCAGTACTTC CASRRLQGRETQYF
TRBJ2-3 few TRBV10-3 12 . TGTGCCATCAGTGAGGGATATAATACGCAGTATTTT CAISEGYNTQYF
TRBJ1-6 . TRBV7-6 15 . TGTGCCAGCAGCTTAGAGGCAGGGCATGGTTCACCCCTCCACTTT CASSLEAGHGSPLHF
TRBJ1-5 . TRBV20-1 15 TRBD1 TGCAGTGCTAGAGTAGGGACAGTTAGCAATCAGCCCCAGCATTTT CSARVGTVSNQPQHF
TRBJ1-1 . TRBV6-1 13 TRBD1 TGTGCCAGCAACCAGGGGGGGAACACTGAAGCTTTCTTT CASNQGGNTEAFF
TRBJ2-1 . TRBV20-1 14 . TGCAGTGCTCCGAGGGGGGGGGCACGGAATGAGCAGTTCTTC CSAPRGGARNEQFF
TRBJ2-1 . TRBV20-1 13 . TGCAGTGCTGGCCGTCCTCCAGGGGATGAGCAGTTCTTC CSAGRPPGDEQFF
TRBJ2-7 . TRBV20-1 12 TRBD2 TGCAGTGCTACCGGGAGGGACTACGAGCAGTACTTC CSATGRDYEQYF
TRBJ2-3 few TRBV7-2 14 . TGTGCCAGCAGCTTAAGGAGGGTGTCAGATACGCAGTATTTT CASSLRRVSDTQYF
TRBJ1-1 few TRBV20-1 15 . TGCAGTGCTAGCCGCCCGTGGGGGGCTAACACTGAAGCTTTCTTT CSASRPWGANTEAFF
TRBJ2-5 . TRBV20-1 16 . TGCAGTGCTAGGCCCCGGGGGTTTGTCGGTCGGGAGACCCAGTACTTC CSARPRGFVGRETQYF
TRBJ1-1 . TRBV2 13 . TGTGCCAGCAGTGCAGAGGGAGCCACTGAAGCTTTCTTT CASSAEGATEAFF
TRBJ2-2 few TRBV4-3 18 TRBD2 TGCGCCAGCAGCCAAGGGCTAGGGGCGGGAGAAAACACCGGGGAGCTGTTTTTT CASSQGLGAGENTGELFF
TRBJ1-2 few TRBV28 13 TRBD1 TGTGCCAGCACCATAACAGGGGGCTATGGCTACACCTTC CASTITGGYGYTF
TRBJ2-7 few TRBV24-1 15 TRBD1 TGTGCCACCAGTGAACTCGGGACAGTTCCTTACGAGCAGTACTTC CATSELGTVPYEQYF